The 5 T cell receptor beta chains below were found in one sample sequenced in a study of blood T cell repertoires in COVID-19. This table comes from immunoSEQ multiplex PCR, and its TCRdb copy is limited to in-frame clones, with some not included. The table includes over 60,000 clones, roughly 89% detected once. The sequenced sample consisted of peripheral blood. The source is a middle-aged man with acute or convalescent COVID-19.

V and J are TRBV5-8 and TRBJ1-3; possibly TRBD1 for D (5 bases). Per the germline V gene, CDR1 is SGHTS and CDR2 is YDEGEE. V was cut by 1 base and J by 0 bases, with 8 bases left in between. The CDR3 consists of 15 residues. The CDR3 region is CASSLRQGSGNTIYF. In nucleotides, the CDR3 is TGTGCCAGCAGCTTGAGGCAGGGCTCTGGAAACACCATATATTTT.

This clone was counted a single time. This chain connects TRBV11-3 to TRBJ2-1; 9 bases line up with TRBD2. Germline CDR1 reads SGHNT; CDR2 reads YENEEA. The CDR3 extends over 15 amino acids. Trimming took 2 bases from V and 4 from J; bases not matched to a gene: 3. The CDR3 nucleotides read TGTGCCAGCAGCTTACTAGCGGGGACTTACAATGAGCAGTTCTTC. This encodes CASSLLAGTYNEQFF.

The chain combines TRBV6-5 with TRBJ1-3; D is unresolved. Trimming removed 7 bases at V and 1 base at J, with 11 bases between. This CDR3 contains 14 residues. Per germline, CDR1 MNHEY and CDR2 SVGAGI. CDR3 sequence (DNA): TGTGCCAGCATAGACCGGGGATCTGGAAACACCATATATTTT. It encodes CASIDRGSGNTIYF.

The rearrangement joins TRBV5-1 to TRBJ1-4; the match to TRBD1 covers 7 bases. After removal of 1 base from V and 4 bases from J, the junction contained 7 bases not matched to a gene. CDR3 length: 16 residues. Germline V gene sequence: CDR1 SGHRS, CDR2 YFSETQ. The DNA of the CDR3 is TGCGCCAGCAGCTTGAGTGTGGGACAGTTTAATGAAAAACTGTTTTTT. Translated: CASSLSVGQFNEKLFF. Full variable domain (missing parts from reference TRBV5-1 and TRBJ1-4): KAGVTQTPRYLIKTRGQQVTLSCSPISGHRSVSWYQQTPGQGLQFLFEYFSETQRNKGNFPGRFSGRQFSNSRSEMNVSTLELGDSALYLCASSLSVGQFNEKLFFGSGTQLSVL.

The chain recombines TRBV5-5 with TRBJ2-3, with 9 bases lining up with TRBD2. Germline CDR1 and CDR2: SGHKS and YYEKEE (reference sequence). The CDR3 length is 16 residues. The junction had 12 bases not matched to a gene; V was cut back by 4 bases and J by 6 bases. CDR3 in DNA: TGTGCCAGCAGCCCCAAGGATAGCGGGAGTGGGGATACGCAGTATTTT. This sequence encodes CASSPKDSGSGDTQYF.